This section outlines one TCR beta chain sequence together with its context. This sample was included in a study of blood T cells in healthy people across ages. It was with a sample-barcoded 5' primer and a J-beta primer mix that a second PCR of about 6 to 12 cycles was run. Each cDNA molecule carried a tag from a template-switch adaptor that contained 12 random nucleotides. TCRdb redid the calling of the 5' RACE reads with MiXCR, one entry per CDR3 protein. The table has around 900,000 distinct CDR3 sequences, approximately 50% seen once. The sequencing sample was made of blood. This TCR derives from a woman in her sixties in good health.

The DNA of the CDR3 is TGTGCCAGCCGAAGGACCCACGAGCAGTACTTC. It specifies CASRRTHEQYF. The V gene is TRBV7-2, the J gene TRBJ2-7; D gene unclear. CDR1 SGHTA and CDR2 FQGNSA come from the germline V gene. V was trimmed by 8 bases and J by 5 bases, leaving 10 bases between them. The CDR3 consists of 11 residues.